This is a list of T cell receptor beta chains from one sample in a study of T-cell reconstitution after alpha-beta-depleted transplantation in children. TCRdb analysed the PCR reads with MiXCR anew, one entry per CDR3 protein. This table holds about 580,000 distinct CDR3 sequences, 23% found once. The input for sequencing was PBMCs, mostly from graft donor cells, taken 360 days after TCRalphabeta/CD19-depleted stem cell transplant. These receptors were obtained from a boy younger than two who had a stem cell transplant for acute myeloid leukemia, so the T cells may come from the graft donor. Each CDR3 is given with its conserved first and last residue. D genes are given only for firm matches. Clone sizes are given selectively: once, few, many, or a class where the clone is expanded.

J: TRBJ1-1; size: .; V: TRBV20-1; length: 14; D: .; CDR3: CSARETPFYTEAFF; DNA: TGCAGTGCTAGAGAAACACCTTTTTACACTGAAGCTTTCTTT
J: TRBJ2-1; size: .; V: TRBV19; length: 15; D: .; CDR3: CASIGLGDHYNEQFF; DNA: TGTGCCAGTATCGGACTTGGCGACCACTACAATGAGCAGTTCTTC
J: TRBJ2-3; size: .; V: TRBV7-2; length: 14; D: .; CDR3: CASSFIADTDTQYF; DNA: TGTGCCAGCAGCTTTATAGCGGATACAGATACGCAGTATTTT
J: TRBJ2-3; size: many; V: TRBV7-3; length: 13; D: .; CDR3: CASSLIGADTQYF; DNA: TGTGCCAGCAGCTTAATAGGAGCAGATACGCAGTATTTT
J: TRBJ1-1; size: .; V: TRBV15; length: 13; D: .; CDR3: CATSTMNRVRAFF; DNA: TGTGCCACCAGCACGATGAACAGGGTGAGAGCTTTCTTT
J: TRBJ1-1; size: many; V: TRBV3-1; length: 14; D: .; CDR3: CASSQVPRDTEAFF; DNA: TGTGCCAGCAGCCAAGTCCCCAGGGACACTGAAGCTTTCTTT
J: TRBJ2-2; size: many; V: TRBV20-1; length: 13; D: .; CDR3: CSAERGNTGELFF; DNA: TGCAGTGCAGAGAGAGGGAACACCGGGGAGCTGTTTTTT
J: TRBJ1-2; size: many; V: TRBV10-3; length: 16; D: TRBD1; CDR3: CAISESKDRPNYGYTF; DNA: TGTGCCATCAGTGAGTCAAAGGACAGGCCTAACTATGGCTACACCTTC
J: TRBJ2-2; size: .; V: TRBV6-2/TRBV6-3; length: 15; D: .; CDR3: CASSEIGRSAGELFF; DNA: TGTGCCAGCAGTGAGATTGGCAGGTCCGCCGGGGAGCTGTTTTTT
J: TRBJ1-5; size: few; V: TRBV5-1; length: 13; D: .; CDR3: CASSFGLNQPQHF; DNA: TGCGCCAGCAGCTTTGGTCTCAATCAGCCCCAGCATTTT
J: TRBJ2-7; size: many; V: TRBV2; length: 15; D: .; CDR3: CASSARTGHSYEQYF; DNA: TGTGCCAGCAGCGCCAGGACGGGCCACTCCTACGAGCAGTACTTC
J: TRBJ2-1; size: many; V: TRBV20-1; length: 12; D: .; CDR3: CSARDRGTLQFF; DNA: TGCAGTGCTAGAGATAGGGGGACTCTGCAGTTCTTC
J: TRBJ2-2; size: once; V: TRBV7-3; length: 15; D: .; CDR3: CASSAGGSNTGELFF; DNA: TGTGCCAGCTCCGCAGGGGGGTCCAACACCGGGGAGCTGTTTTTT
J: TRBJ2-1; size: many; V: TRBV28; length: 15; D: TRBD1; CDR3: CASISTWTGNDEQFF; DNA: TGTGCCAGCATTTCGACATGGACAGGGAACGATGAGCAGTTCTTC
J: TRBJ2-2; size: .; V: TRBV3-1; length: 16; D: TRBD1; CDR3: CASSHLGQGYTGELFF; DNA: TGTGCCAGCAGCCACCTGGGACAGGGCTACACCGGGGAGCTGTTTTTT
J: TRBJ1-3; size: .; V: TRBV12-5; length: 18; D: TRBD1; CDR3: CASGLRQGVRGSGNTIYF; DNA: TGTGCTAGTGGTTTGCGGCAGGGGGTGCGGGGATCTGGAAACACCATATATTTT
J: TRBJ1-1; size: many; V: TRBV29-1; length: 12; D: .; CDR3: CSVYRVNTEAFF; DNA: TGCAGCGTCTACAGGGTGAACACTGAAGCTTTCTTT
J: TRBJ1-1; size: .; V: TRBV20-1; length: 13; D: TRBD1; CDR3: CSASEGASTEAFF; DNA: TGCAGTGCTAGTGAGGGGGCGAGCACTGAAGCTTTCTTT
J: TRBJ2-5; size: many; V: TRBV27; length: 13; D: .; CDR3: CASSPRIGETQYF; DNA: TGTGCCAGCAGTCCTCGGATCGGAGAGACCCAGTACTTC
J: TRBJ2-2; size: many; V: TRBV20-1; length: 14; D: .; CDR3: CSASATMNTGELFF; DNA: TGCAGTGCTAGTGCAACAATGAACACCGGGGAGCTGTTTTTT
J: TRBJ2-7; size: many; V: TRBV7-2; length: 15; D: .; CDR3: CASSLGSGLLYEQYF; DNA: TGTGCCAGCAGCTTAGGTTCGGGACTCCTTTACGAGCAGTACTTC
J: TRBJ2-1; size: many; V: TRBV20-1; length: 13; D: .; CDR3: CSAKTDSPNEQFF; DNA: TGCAGTGCTAAAACGGACAGTCCCAATGAGCAGTTCTTC
J: TRBJ2-1; size: .; V: TRBV7-9; length: 17; D: .; CDR3: CASSDPTQGMFRNEQFF; DNA: TGTGCCAGCAGCGACCCGACCCAGGGAATGTTTAGAAATGAGCAGTTCTTC
J: TRBJ2-3; size: many; V: TRBV5-1; length: 14; D: .; CDR3: CASSLAGAPDTQYF; DNA: TGCGCCAGCAGCTTGGCAGGGGCCCCAGATACGCAGTATTTT
J: TRBJ2-3; size: many; V: TRBV25-1; length: 13; D: .; CDR3: CASSLKDSLTQYF; DNA: TGTGCCAGCAGCTTAAAGGACTCCCTTACGCAGTATTTT
J: TRBJ2-3; size: .; V: TRBV7-6; length: 19; D: TRBD1; CDR3: CASSLSFEGAGVITDTQYF; DNA: TGTGCCAGCAGCTTATCTTTTGAGGGGGCCGGGGTCATCACAGATACGCAGTATTTT
J: TRBJ2-6; size: .; V: TRBV14; length: 16; D: .; CDR3: CASSQRPSSGANVLTF; DNA: TGTGCCAGCAGCCAACGTCCTTCCTCTGGGGCCAACGTCCTGACTTTC
J: TRBJ2-7; size: .; V: TRBV20-1; length: 17; D: .; CDR3: CSARETSKGSGPYEQYF; DNA: TGCAGTGCTAGAGAGACCTCAAAAGGGTCCGGGCCTTACGAGCAGTACTTC
J: TRBJ1-2; size: .; V: TRBV6-5; length: 14; D: .; CDR3: CASSYGGPAYGYTF; DNA: TGTGCCAGCAGTTATGGGGGGCCCGCCTATGGCTACACCTTC
J: TRBJ2-1; size: few; V: TRBV6-1; length: 15; D: .; CDR3: CASRTPGTTYNEQFF; DNA: TGTGCCAGCAGGACCCCCGGGACCACCTACAATGAGCAGTTCTTC
J: TRBJ1-6; size: .; V: TRBV5-5; length: 16; D: TRBD1; CDR3: CASSSTGTGNNSPLHF; DNA: TGTGCCAGCAGCTCGACCGGGACAGGAAATAATTCACCCCTCCACTTT
J: TRBJ1-5; size: few; V: TRBV20-1; length: 15; D: TRBD1; CDR3: CSARQGSESNQPQHF; DNA: TGCAGTGCCAGACAGGGGAGTGAGAGCAATCAGCCCCAGCATTTT
J: TRBJ2-7; size: few; V: TRBV20-1; length: 12; D: .; CDR3: CSARPGLGEQYF; DNA: TGCAGTGCTAGACCAGGCTTGGGCGAGCAGTACTTC
J: TRBJ1-1; size: many; V: TRBV29-1; length: 13; D: .; CDR3: CSVRGGGATEAFF; DNA: TGCAGCGTGAGGGGAGGGGGGGCGACTGAAGCTTTCTTT
J: TRBJ2-1; size: .; V: TRBV20-1; length: 16; D: TRBD2; CDR3: CSAKLAGGSSYNEQFF; DNA: TGCAGTGCTAAACTAGCGGGGGGGAGCTCCTACAATGAGCAGTTCTTC
J: TRBJ2-1; size: few; V: TRBV4-3; length: 12; D: TRBD1; CDR3: CASSQDRVEQFF; DNA: TGCGCCAGCAGCCAGGACAGGGTTGAGCAGTTCTTC
J: TRBJ2-3; size: .; V: TRBV7-9; length: 17; D: TRBD1; CDR3: CASSFPGTGTGTDTQYF; DNA: TGTGCCAGCAGCTTCCCCGGGACAGGGACCGGCACAGATACGCAGTATTTT
J: TRBJ2-6; size: few; V: TRBV20-1; length: 16; D: .; CDR3: CSAATGGNSGANVLTF; DNA: TGCAGTGCTGCGACAGGAGGTAACTCTGGGGCCAACGTCCTGACTTTC
J: TRBJ1-5; size: many; V: TRBV3-1; length: 16; D: .; CDR3: CASSQGGSRVNQPQHF; DNA: TGTGCCAGCAGCCAAGGGGGATCTCGGGTCAATCAGCCCCAGCATTTT
J: TRBJ1-1; size: .; V: TRBV14; length: 13; D: .; CDR3: CASRKDGNTEAFF; DNA: TGTGCCAGCAGAAAAGATGGGAACACTGAAGCTTTCTTT
J: TRBJ2-3; size: .; V: TRBV5-3; length: 12; D: .; CDR3: CARSPGPDTQYF; DNA: TGTGCCAGGAGCCCTGGACCAGATACGCAGTATTTT
J: TRBJ2-5; size: .; V: TRBV20-1; length: 13; D: TRBD2; CDR3: CSARDGGEETQYF; DNA: TGCAGTGCTAGAGATGGGGGGGAAGAGACCCAGTACTTC
J: TRBJ2-2; size: .; V: TRBV28; length: 17; D: .; CDR3: CASSRGSGRILTGELFF; DNA: TGTGCCAGCAGTCGGGGCTCAGGACGGATACTCACCGGGGAGCTGTTTTTT
J: TRBJ2-7; size: many; V: TRBV12-3/TRBV12-4; length: 13; D: .; CDR3: CASSLRQGQEQYF; DNA: TGTGCCAGCAGTTTACGGCAGGGTCAAGAGCAGTACTTC
J: TRBJ2-2; size: many; V: TRBV29-1; length: 11; D: .; CDR3: CSVGHSGELFF; DNA: TGCAGCGTAGGACACAGCGGGGAGCTGTTTTTT
J: TRBJ1-2; size: .; V: TRBV6-5; length: 14; D: TRBD1; CDR3: CASSSITGVDGYTF; DNA: TGTGCCAGCAGTTCGATTACAGGGGTGGATGGCTACACCTTC
J: TRBJ2-1; size: .; V: TRBV7-9; length: 12; D: .; CDR3: CASRGRYNEQFF; DNA: TGTGCCAGTAGGGGACGGTACAATGAGCAGTTCTTC
J: TRBJ2-2; size: many; V: TRBV12-3/TRBV12-4; length: 16; D: TRBD1; CDR3: CASTPYPGQHTGELFF; DNA: TGTGCCAGCACTCCGTACCCGGGACAGCACACCGGGGAGCTGTTTTTT
J: TRBJ2-5; size: .; V: TRBV15; length: 14; D: .; CDR3: CATSRRTDQETQYF; DNA: TGTGCCACCAGCAGGAGGACGGACCAAGAGACCCAGTACTTC
J: TRBJ2-2; size: few; V: TRBV25-1; length: 19; D: .; CDR3: CASSEYFWRSSGNTGELFF; DNA: TGTGCCAGCAGTGAATATTTTTGGAGATCATCAGGGAACACCGGGGAGCTGTTTTTT
J: TRBJ2-2; size: many; V: TRBV20-1; length: 14; D: .; CDR3: CSAADRSNTGELFF; DNA: TGCAGTGCCGCTGACAGGTCGAACACCGGGGAGCTGTTTTTT
J: TRBJ1-2; size: .; V: TRBV29-1; length: 12; D: .; CDR3: CSVGEGNYGYTF; DNA: TGCAGCGTTGGAGAAGGTAACTATGGCTACACCTTC
J: TRBJ2-7; size: few; V: TRBV20-1; length: 18; D: TRBD2; CDR3: CSAVAGRRTSGRSYEQYF; DNA: TGCAGTGCCGTTGCGGGGCGCAGGACTAGCGGGAGATCCTACGAGCAGTACTTC
J: TRBJ2-1; size: many; V: TRBV20-1; length: 14; D: TRBD2; CDR3: CSARLAGGRNEQFF; DNA: TGCAGTGCTAGGTTAGCGGGGGGGCGTAATGAGCAGTTCTTC
J: TRBJ2-3; size: many; V: TRBV4-3; length: 17; D: TRBD2; CDR3: CASSSGLAVISTDTQYF; DNA: TGCGCCAGCAGCTCGGGACTAGCGGTAATTAGCACAGATACGCAGTATTTT
J: TRBJ1-1; size: .; V: TRBV28; length: 13; D: TRBD1; CDR3: CASSWDRDTEAFF; DNA: TGTGCCAGCAGTTGGGACAGGGATACTGAAGCTTTCTTT
J: TRBJ2-2; size: few; V: TRBV7-3; length: 16; D: TRBD1; CDR3: CASSSQGGLETGELFF; DNA: TGTGCCAGCAGCTCACAAGGGGGCTTGGAGACCGGGGAGCTGTTTTTT
J: TRBJ2-3; size: .; V: TRBV6-5; length: 17; D: TRBD1; CDR3: CASSYSIGDRETDTQYF; DNA: TGTGCCAGCAGTTACTCAATCGGGGACAGGGAAACAGATACGCAGTATTTT
J: TRBJ2-3; size: few; V: TRBV24-1; length: 15; D: .; CDR3: CATSDDSDNTDTQYF; DNA: TGTGCCACCAGTGATGACTCGGACAACACAGATACGCAGTATTTT